This T cell receptor beta chain is from a study of control samples from healthy donors and cancer patients (dated by TCRdb to about 2020). The CDR3 measures 15 amino acids from cysteine to phenylalanine. Only the CDR3 part of the read is kept: 45 bases, read in frame from the first base. CDR1 and CDR2 (SGHRS, YFSETQ) derive from the germline V gene. V trim: 0 bases; J trim: 2 bases; unmatched bases: 5. The library was made by the immunoSEQ multiplex PCR assay. Imported from immuneACCESS, the table was reduced by TCRdb to in-frame sequences with V and J called. These copies leave out some clones; in studies compared against another copy, an unresolved V gene accounts for under half, and the cause of the remainder is not known. The sample profile shows more than 140,000 clones; more than 80% of them were found once. The ten top clones hold around 7.3% of the sample. Regarding this clone: Its antigen remains unidentified. No base quality information exists; no much larger clone differs at one position.

The chain links TRBV5-1 with TRBJ2-7; 7 central nucleotides agree with TRBD2. The specimen sequenced was blood. This TCR came from a man aged 18 to 30 in good health. The encoded CDR3 is CASSLAQAGPYEQYF. The nucleotide sequence reads as follows: TGCGCCAGCAGCTTGGCGCAAGCGGGACCCTACGAGCAGTACTTC.